The rows below give T cell receptor beta chains drawn from one sample of a study of Ad26.COV2.S vaccination and SARS-CoV-2 variants. TCRdb's copy holds only in-frame clones and misses some; the assay was immunoSEQ multiplex PCR. This sample carries about 320,000 clones, approximately 86% of them seen once, and the ten largest clones take 2% to 2.5%. The sequences come from peripheral blood, collected in a trial of Ad26.COV2.S vaccine versus placebo. These receptors all come from a person between 18 and 65 years old who received the Ad26.COV2.S COVID-19 vaccine or a placebo. The CDR3 runs from the conserved cysteine through the conserved F or W. The D gene is left open where the match is weak. Where a row states a size, it is once, few, many or the class of an expanded clone; other rows omit it.

j_call clone_size v_call d_call cdr3_aa cdr3_nt
TRBJ1-5 - TRBV10-3 - CAISDPGMGQPQHF TGTGCCATCAGTGATCCCGGGATGGGCCAGCCCCAGCATTTT
TRBJ2-7 - TRBV7-2 TRBD1 CASSQLRGQGGYEQYF TGTGCCAGCAGCCAGCTGAGGGGACAGGGGGGGTACGAGCAGTACTTC
TRBJ1-6 - TRBV5-4 TRBD1 CASSARGTGIGNSPLHF TGTGCCAGCAGCGCGAGGGGGACAGGGATTGGCAATTCACCCCTCCACTTT
TRBJ2-1 - TRBV5-6 - CASSLVRVSYNEQFF TGTGCCAGCAGCTTGGTTAGAGTATCCTACAATGAGCAGTTCTTC
TRBJ2-7 - TRBV28 - CASSSPAATYEQYF TGTGCCAGCAGCTCTCCGGCGGCGACCTACGAGCAGTACTTC
TRBJ1-3 few TRBV5-1 - CASSLGTRNTIYF TGCGCCAGCAGCTTGGGTACACGAAACACCATATATTTT
TRBJ1-2 - TRBV13 - CASSVHWSSNYGYTF TGTGCCAGCAGCGTCCATTGGAGTTCTAACTATGGCTACACCTTC
TRBJ1-1 - TRBV3-1/TRBV3-2 - CASSQAKGGAFF TGTGCCAGCAGCCAAGCGAAGGGGGGAGCTTTCTTT
TRBJ2-5 - TRBV11-1 TRBD1 CASSLTRTGKQETQYF TGTGCCAGCAGCTTAACCCGGACAGGGAAACAAGAGACCCAGTACTTC
TRBJ2-2 - TRBV9 - CASSAGGPGNTGELFF TGTGCCAGCAGCGCCGGGGGGCCTGGGAACACCGGGGAGCTGTTTTTT
TRBJ2-7 - TRBV6-1 TRBD1 CASSEMGTGLAYEQYF TGTGCCAGCAGTGAAATGGGGACAGGGTTGGCCTACGAGCAGTACTTC
TRBJ2-7 few TRBV18 - CASSPLGRGSYEQYF TGTGCCAGCTCACCGTTGGGACGGGGATCCTACGAGCAGTACTTC
TRBJ1-4 - TRBV5-1 TRBD1 CASSTGQATNEKLFF TGCGCCAGCAGCACCGGACAGGCAACTAATGAAAAACTGTTTTTT
TRBJ2-2 - TRBV14 - CASSQWAQNTGELFF TGTGCCAGCAGCCAATGGGCCCAGAACACCGGGGAGCTGTTTTTT
TRBJ1-2 few TRBV24-1 - CATSDLDYYGYTF TGTGCCACCAGTGATTTGGACTACTATGGCTACACCTTC
TRBJ2-2 - TRBV24-1 TRBD1 CATSEAGQGAGELFF TGTGCCACCAGTGAGGCAGGACAGGGGGCCGGGGAGCTGTTTTTT
TRBJ2-7 - TRBV18 - CASSPPANRGNSYEQYF TGTGCCAGCTCACCACCCGCCAATCGGGGAAACTCCTACGAGCAGTACTTC
TRBJ2-6 once TRBV5-1 - CASSLFGPTTGANVLTF TGCGCCAGCAGCTTGTTCGGCCCGACAACGGGGGCCAACGTCCTGACTTTC
TRBJ2-1 - TRBV3-1/TRBV3-2 TRBD1 CASSRGGLDEQFF TGTGCCAGCAGCCGAGGGGGCCTTGATGAGCAGTTCTTC
TRBJ1-2 - TRBV7-9 - CASSLAESSGSTF TGTGCCAGCAGCTTAGCAGAGTCGAGTGGTTCCACCTTC
TRBJ1-2 - TRBV6-1 - CASSEASNYGYTF TGTGCCAGCAGTGAAGCCAGTAACTATGGCTACACCTTC
TRBJ1-2 - TRBV29-1 TRBD1 CSAGDRGLGYGYTF TGCAGCGCTGGGGACAGGGGGTTGGGCTATGGCTACACCTTC
TRBJ1-1 - TRBV20-1 - CSARAGTEAFF TGCAGTGCTCGCGCCGGGACAGAAGCTTTCTTT
TRBJ2-7 few TRBV28 - CASSQTRGRYF TGTGCCAGCAGCCAGACCCGGGGGCGGTACTTC
TRBJ1-1 - TRBV4-1 - CASSQVANTEAFF TGCGCCAGCAGCCAAGTGGCGAACACTGAAGCTTTCTTT
TRBJ1-5 - TRBV5-1 - CASRGGLNQPQHF TGCGCCAGCAGGGGGGGGCTTAATCAGCCCCAGCATTTT
TRBJ1-5 - TRBV6-2/TRBV6-3 - CASSPSDQPQHF TGTGCCAGCAGCCCTTCGGATCAGCCCCAGCATTTT